This T cell receptor (beta chain) was profiled in a study of CD8 T cells in Susac syndrome. Random hexamers were used to reverse transcribe about 0.5 to 1 ug of RNA. The method of amplification for TCR beta CDR3 was immunoSEQ multiplex PCR, covering 54 Vbeta and 13 Jbeta. A single record per CDR3 protein comes from TCRdb applying MiXCR to the immunoSEQ multiplex PCR reads. In the table there are around 200,000 distinct CDR3 sequences, 85% to 95% of which are singletons. This clonotype turned up a few times. Negative isolation was used for CD8+ and CD4+ T cells and FACS enrichment for TEMRA cells. Sequencing was carried out using CD4+ T cells from PBMCs. The sequence came from a human donor with multiple sclerosis.

The CDR3 spells CAGRQGSVTEAFF. CDR3 bases: TGTGCCGGACGACAGGGATCGGTGACTGAAGCTTTCTTT. J is TRBJ1-1 and V is TRBV30; 7 bases fit TRBD1. This CDR3 is built from 13 residues. J gave up 5 bases and V 8 bases, and 11 bases lay outside the gene matches. Germline loops: CDR1 GTSNPN, CDR2 SVGIG (reference sequence).